Sequencing of this T cell receptor beta chain was carried out in a study of T cell repertoires in cytomegalovirus infection. Whole-study context: Recently identified HLA-C-restricted and well-studied HLA-B-restricted CMV epitopes were used. Indicated by public TCR beta signatures were CMV infection and matching HLA type. Study-level points and caveats: Totalled public TCR beta family frequency picked out people who carried CMV plus the relevant HLA.

From germline, CDR1 is MNHEY and CDR2 SVGAGI. The V gene lost 2 bases and the J gene lost 1 base, with 15 bases spanning the gap. CDR3 length equals 17 residues. As for this clonotype: Its cognate antigen is unknown.

TCRdb independently ran MiXCR on the reads; one entry per CDR3 protein. This sample yields about a million distinct CDR3 sequences, of which about a third are seen a single time; around an eighth belongs to the top ten. The chain uses TRBV6-5 and TRBJ1-5; weak D call: TRBD1 (6 bases). Sequenced here: cultured CD8+ T cells from PBMCs, sampled from culture after CMV antigen stimulation. This clonotype was obtained from a human donor in good health (CMV status not recorded). Some clones in this sample may be carry-over from other donors' samples. CDR3 sequence: CASSYTSGDGSNQPQHF. In DNA, the CDR3 is TGTGCCAGCAGTTACACGTCAGGGGATGGAAGCAATCAGCCCCAGCATTTT.